The next 12 T cell receptor beta chains were all read from a single sample in a study of lymphopenia after photon versus proton radiotherapy (dated by TCRdb to 2018 to 2020). Library method: the immunoSEQ multiplex PCR assay. TCRdb obtained this table from immuneACCESS and retained in-frame rearrangements with V and J assigned. These tables miss some clones; where compared with another copy, unresolved V genes account for less than half of the shortfall, and the remainder is unexplained. For this sample the table gives 15,000 to 20,000 clones, of which 85% to 90% were detected only once. Roughly 12% of the sample comes from the top ten. The sequenced sample was peripheral blood, obtained from a patient treated with proton-based radiotherapy. The receptor source for this set is a man in his 70s with pancreatic cancer.

The chain carries TRBV5-4 and TRBJ2-3; 7 nucleotides align to TRBD2. Germline V lookup: CDR1 SGHNT, CDR2 YYREEE (reference sequence). This CDR3 spans 15 amino acids. Trimming cost V 3 bases and J 4 bases; bases outside gene matches: 8. CDR3 loop: CASSWGGRFADTQYF. The CDR3 region has the DNA TGTGCCAGCAGCTGGGGGGGTCGGTTTGCAGATACGCAGTATTTT.

The chain couples TRBV12-5 to TRBJ1-5; 7 bases agree with TRBD1. The CDR3 length is 13 residues. The V gene end was trimmed by 10 bases and the J gene end by 6 bases; junction bases not matched to a gene: 9. Germline assignment: CDR1 LGHNT and CDR2 FRNRAP. The CDR3 DNA reads TGTGCTACCTGCGACAGGGAAGGTCAGCCCCAGCATTTT. Protein: CATCDREGQPQHF.

The chain couples TRBV7-9 to TRBJ1-4; D gene unclear. This CDR3 spans 12 amino acids. Germline V gene lookup returns CDR1 SEHNR and CDR2 FQNEAQ (reference sequence). V gave up 4 bases and J gave up 8 bases, with 8 bases separating them. The CDR3 is CASSSIREKLFF. The DNA for the CDR3 is TGTGCCAGCAGCTCCATACGGGAAAAACTGTTTTTT.

The rearrangement joins TRBV4-1 to TRBJ2-1; no clear D. V was shortened by 3 bases and J by 2 bases, with 8 bases between the two germline ends. This CDR3 contains 14 residues. Germline V gene lookup returns CDR1 MGHRA and CDR2 YSYEKL. The DNA of the CDR3 is TGCGCCAGCAGCCATCCAATCACCTACAATGAGCAGTTCTTC. Its translation is CASSHPITYNEQFF.

The rearrangement links TRBV2 to TRBJ1-2; weak D call: TRBD1 (6 bases). The germline gives CDR1 SNHLY, CDR2 FYNNEI. The CDR3 extends over 11 amino acids. Deletions cut 6 bases from V and 9 bases from J, with 11 bases between. CDR3 sequence (DNA): TGTGCCAGCAGACAGGGTATTAGCTACACCTTC. Translating it yields CASRQGISYTF.

CDR3 protein: CASSLSSLGSLNTEAFF. The CDR3 DNA reads as TGCGCCAGCAGCTTGAGCTCCTTAGGGAGCTTGAACACTGAAGCTTTCTTT. The chain carries TRBV5-1 and TRBJ1-1, with unresolved D. Germline-derived CDR1 and CDR2 are SGHRS and YFSETQ. CDR3 length: 17 amino acids. V lost 1 base to trimming and J lost 0 bases, with 16 bases between them.

This chain connects TRBV30 to TRBJ1-1; D not resolved. The germline V gene encodes CDR1 GTSNPN and CDR2 SVGIG (reference sequence). The CDR3 sequence is 11 residues long. CDR3 sequence reads: CARKQNTEAFF. CDR3 nucleotide sequence: TGTGCTCGGAAACAGAACACTGAAGCTTTCTTT.

This chain links TRBV6-6 with TRBJ1-1, with D unresolved. V gave up 8 bases and J gave up 0 bases, with 10 bases separating them. Germline CDR1 MNHNY, CDR2 SVGAGI (reference sequence). This CDR3 region has 13 residues. CDR3 sequence reads: CASELTLNTEAFF. The DNA for the CDR3 is TGTGCCAGCGAACTCACGTTGAACACTGAAGCTTTCTTT.

The rearrangement joins TRBV2 to TRBJ2-5; 8 positions agree with TRBD2. With V trimmed by 5 bases and J by 5 bases, 10 bases remained unmatched. CDR3 length: 15 residues. CDR1 and CDR2 from the germline V gene are SNHLY and FYNNEI. The CDR3 sequence: CASSPFSGSGETQYF. CDR3 DNA: TGTGCCAGCAGTCCCTTCAGCGGGAGCGGGGAGACCCAGTACTTC.

This chain links TRBV2 with TRBJ2-3; D might be TRBD1 (6 bases). V was shortened by 6 bases and J by 0 bases, with 10 bases between the two germline ends. Germline assignment: CDR1 SNHLY and CDR2 FYNNEI. This CDR3 region has 14 residues. CDR3 coding DNA: TGTGCCAGCAGATCGGGACACAGCACAGATACGCAGTATTTT. This translates into CASRSGHSTDTQYF.

This clone occurred once. The rearrangement joins TRBV29-1 to TRBJ2-7, with D unclear. The CDR3 covers 13 residues. Germline loops: CDR1 SQVTM, CDR2 ANQGSEA. V was trimmed by 5 bases and J by 2 bases, leaving 13 bases between them. The CDR3 nucleotides read TGCAGCGTTATTATGACTCCTACCTACGAGCAGTACTTC. It encodes CSVIMTPTYEQYF.

This rearrangement joins TRBV19 to TRBJ1-3; TRBD1 aligns across 7 bases. Germline assignment: CDR1 LNHDA and CDR2 SQIVND (reference sequence). CDR3 length equals 17 residues. With 5 bases clipped from V and 0 bases from J, the junction kept 10 bases outside the gene matches. Here the CDR3 DNA reads TGTGCCAGTAGTTTTCCGGGACAGACATTCTCTGGAAACACCATATATTTT. This sequence encodes CASSFPGQTFSGNTIYF. Full variable domain (rest looked up from reference TRBV19 and TRBJ1-3): DGGITQSPKYLFRKEGQNVTLSCEQNLNHDAMYWYRQDPGQGLRLIYYSQIVNDFQKGDIAEGYSVSREKKESFPLTVTSAQKNPTAFYLCASSFPGQTFSGNTIYFGEGSWLTVV.